The 14 T cell receptor beta chains given below trace back to one sample, sequenced in a study of blood T cell repertoires in COVID-19. Here immunoSEQ multiplex PCR was the method, and the copy in TCRdb shows in-frame clones only, minus some. The top ten hold approximately 4% of the sample, which has about 190,000 clones, 88% seen once. The sequenced material came from peripheral blood. Receptor source: a woman in her 30s with acute or convalescent COVID-19.

This clone was seen once. The chain uses TRBV5-4 and TRBJ2-7; TRBD2 matches at 14 bases. CDR1 and CDR2 from the germline V gene are SGHNT and YYREEE (reference sequence). V lost 4 bases and J lost 6; bases outside the gene matches: 6. This CDR3 has 15 amino acids. CDR3 in DNA: TGTGCCAGCAGCGCCCCTGGACTAGCGGGAGGCGAGCAGTACTTC. This gives the protein CASSAPGLAGGEQYF.

The rearrangement joins TRBV27 to TRBJ1-6; D may be TRBD1 (6 bases). Trimming took off 2 bases at V and 7 bases at J, with 9 bases between the two ends. The CDR3 length is 14 residues. Germline CDR1 MNHEY, CDR2 SMNVEV (reference sequence). CDR3 protein: CASSLRRGNSPLHF. Here the CDR3 DNA reads TGTGCCAGCAGTTTACGCAGGGGAAATTCACCCCTCCACTTT.

The rearrangement links TRBV9 to TRBJ2-7; a possible D gene is TRBD2 (6 bases). Germline CDR1 is SGDLS and CDR2 is YYNGEE. There are 16 residues in the CDR3. The ends were cut back, 0 bases at V and 7 bases at J, with 20 bases in the middle. The CDR3 is CASSVASGPSGGEQYF. The CDR3 DNA is TGTGCCAGCAGCGTAGCCTCCGGGCCATCAGGAGGGGAGCAGTACTTC. Full variable domain (outside the CDR3, taken from reference TRBV9 and TRBJ2-7): DSGVTQTPKHLITATGQRVTLRCSPRSGDLSVYWYQQSLDQGLQFLIQYYNGEERAKGNILERFSAQQFPDLHSELNLSSLELGDSALYFCASSVASGPSGGEQYFGPGTRLTVT.

V and J are TRBV6-5 and TRBJ1-1, with a possible D match to TRBD1 (5 bases). The germline CDR1 and CDR2 sequences are MNHEY and SVGAGI. Trimming took off 6 bases at V and 1 base at J, with 12 bases between the two ends. CDR3 length: 14 amino acids. The CDR3 reads CASSLQAKNTEAFF. CDR3 sequence (DNA): TGTGCCAGCAGCCTACAGGCGAAGAACACTGAAGCTTTCTTT.

This chain links TRBV7-6 with TRBJ2-3; 9 bases agree with TRBD1. Germline CDR1 reads SGHVS; CDR2 reads FNYEAQ. The CDR3 loop spans 14 amino acids. V lost 5 bases to trimming and J lost 3 bases; unmatched junction nucleotides: 3. CDR3 in DNA: TGTGCCAGCAGCCTGGGGACAGGGACAGATACGCAGTATTTT. Protein product: CASSLGTGTDTQYF.

V usage is TRBV5-1 and J usage is TRBJ2-1; D may be TRBD2 (7 bases). Germline V gene sequence: CDR1 SGHRS, CDR2 YFSETQ. V lost 1 base and J lost 2, with 13 bases in between. The length of the CDR3 is 16 residues. The chain's CDR3 is CASSLSPGGPYNEQFF. The CDR3 region has the DNA TGCGCCAGCAGCTTGAGCCCGGGGGGCCCCTACAATGAGCAGTTCTTC. The whole variable domain, filled in from reference TRBV5-1 and TRBJ2-1, reads KAGVTQTPRYLIKTRGQQVTLSCSPISGHRSVSWYQQTPGQGLQFLFEYFSETQRNKGNFPGRFSGRQFSNSRSEMNVSTLELGDSALYLCASSLSPGGPYNEQFFGPGTRLTVL.

The rearrangement joins TRBV18 to TRBJ2-7, with TRBD2 matching 9 bases. The junction had 15 bases not matched to a gene; V was cut back by 3 bases and J by 3 bases. The CDR3 covers 18 residues. Germline CDR1 is KGHSH and CDR2 is LQKENI. CDR3 region: CASSPTFPGTSLVYEQYF. The CDR3 bases are TGTGCCAGCTCACCCACTTTCCCTGGGACTAGCCTTGTCTACGAGCAGTACTTC.

This chain links TRBV6-5 with TRBJ2-6; D uncertain. The CDR3 runs 15 residues. The germline V gene encodes CDR1 MNHEY and CDR2 SVGAGI. The V and J ends lost 2 bases and 2 bases respectively, with 7 bases between them. The CDR3: CASSYETPGANVLTF. The CDR3 nucleotides are TGTGCCAGCAGTTACGAAACACCTGGGGCCAACGTCCTGACTTTC.

The chain joins TRBV18 to TRBJ2-1; 8 positions agree with TRBD2. Germline CDR1 is KGHSH and CDR2 is LQKENI. The CDR3 is 14 residues long. The V and J ends lost 1 base and 7 bases, in that order; junction bases with no gene match: 3. This CDR3 reads CASSPQSGRNEQFF. DNA of the CDR3: TGTGCCAGCTCACCACAGAGCGGGAGAAATGAGCAGTTCTTC. Full variable domain (remainder filled in from reference TRBV18 and TRBJ2-1): NAGVMQNPRHLVRRRGQEARLRCSPMKGHSHVYWYRQLPEEGLKFMVYLQKENIIDESGMPKERFSAEFPKEGPSILRIQQVVRGDSAAYFCASSPQSGRNEQFFGPGTRLTVL.

This chain connects TRBV7-9 to TRBJ2-1; 7 nucleotides match TRBD2. Germline V gene sequence: CDR1 SEHNR, CDR2 FQNEAQ (reference sequence). There are 16 residues in the CDR3. After removal of 2 bases from V and 4 bases from J, the junction contained 8 bases not matched to a gene. The CDR3 DNA reads TGTGCCAGCAGCTTACTTGTTCTAGCGGATTACAATGAGCAGTTCTTC. Translation gives CASSLLVLADYNEQFF.

The chain employs TRBV6-5 and TRBJ2-3; 7 positions match TRBD1. J lost 5 bases, V lost 5 bases, and 7 bases had no gene match. The CDR3 contains 14 residues. Germline assignment: CDR1 MNHEY and CDR2 SVGAGI. Here the CDR3 DNA reads TGTGCCAGCAGTCCGAGGGGGCTAGGAGATACGCAGTATTTT. This codes for CASSPRGLGDTQYF.

This clone has only a few counts. The chain recombines TRBV7-2 with TRBJ2-5; D not certain. V was clipped by 3 bases and J by 1 base, with 6 bases between them. The CDR3 loop spans 13 amino acids. CDR1 is SGHTA and CDR2 is FQGNSA in the germline V gene. CDR3 bases: TGTGCCAGCAGCTTCAACGGCCAAGAGACCCAGTACTTC. This translates into CASSFNGQETQYF.

This sequence joins TRBV5-4 and TRBJ2-5, with D maybe TRBD2 (7 bases). In germline, CDR1 is SGHNT, CDR2 YYREEE (reference sequence). CDR3 length: 14 residues. Trimming removed 4 bases from V and 5 bases from J, with 15 bases in between. The CDR3 is CASSPEGGAETQYF. The DNA for the CDR3 is TGTGCCAGCAGCCCCGAGGGGGGGGCCGAGACCCAGTACTTC. Together with reference TRBV5-4 and TRBJ2-5, the CDR3 gives the full variable domain: ETGVTQSPTHLIKTRGQQVTLRCSSQSGHNTVSWYQQALGQGPQFIFQYYREEENGRGNFPPRFSGLQFPNYSSELNVNALELDDSALYLCASSPEGGAETQYFGPGTRLLVL.

The V gene is TRBV10-2, the J gene TRBJ2-1; TRBD2 is a possible D gene (5 bases). The CDR3 sequence is 14 residues long. V was trimmed by 7 bases and J by 3 bases, leaving 13 bases between them. The germline V gene encodes CDR1 WSHSY and CDR2 SAAADI. The CDR3 protein is CASTRGLNYNEQFF. The DNA for the CDR3 is TGCGCCAGCACCCGTGGACTCAACTACAATGAGCAGTTCTTC.